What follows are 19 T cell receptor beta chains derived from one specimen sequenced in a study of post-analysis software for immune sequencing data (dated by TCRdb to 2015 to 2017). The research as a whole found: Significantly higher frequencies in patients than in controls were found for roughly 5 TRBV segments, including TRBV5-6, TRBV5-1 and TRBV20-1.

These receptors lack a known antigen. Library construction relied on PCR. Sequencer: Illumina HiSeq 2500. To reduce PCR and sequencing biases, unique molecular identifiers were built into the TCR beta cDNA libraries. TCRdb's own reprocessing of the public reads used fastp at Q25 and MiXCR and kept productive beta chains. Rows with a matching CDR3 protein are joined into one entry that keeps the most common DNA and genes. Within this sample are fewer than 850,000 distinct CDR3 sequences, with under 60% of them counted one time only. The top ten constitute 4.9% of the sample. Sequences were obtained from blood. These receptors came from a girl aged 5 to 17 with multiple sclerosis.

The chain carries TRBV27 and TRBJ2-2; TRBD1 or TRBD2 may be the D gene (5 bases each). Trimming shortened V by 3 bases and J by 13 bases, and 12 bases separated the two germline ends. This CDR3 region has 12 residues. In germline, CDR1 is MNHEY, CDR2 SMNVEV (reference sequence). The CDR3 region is CASSFSGGGLFF. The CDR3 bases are TGTGCCAGCAGTTTTTCTGGGGGTGGGCTGTTTTTT.

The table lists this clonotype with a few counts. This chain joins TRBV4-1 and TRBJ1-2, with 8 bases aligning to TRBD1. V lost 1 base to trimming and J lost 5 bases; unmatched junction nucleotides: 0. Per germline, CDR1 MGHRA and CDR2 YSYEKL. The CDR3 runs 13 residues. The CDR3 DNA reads TGCGCCAGCAGCCAAGGGACAGGGTATGGCTACACCTTC. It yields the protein CASSQGTGYGYTF.

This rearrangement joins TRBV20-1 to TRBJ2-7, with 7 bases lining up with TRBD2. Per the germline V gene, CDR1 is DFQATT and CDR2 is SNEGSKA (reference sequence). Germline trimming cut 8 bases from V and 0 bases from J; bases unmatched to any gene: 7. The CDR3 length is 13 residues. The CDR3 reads CSTLAVNSYEQYF. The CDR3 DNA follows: TGCAGTACGCTAGCGGTGAACTCCTACGAGCAGTACTTC.

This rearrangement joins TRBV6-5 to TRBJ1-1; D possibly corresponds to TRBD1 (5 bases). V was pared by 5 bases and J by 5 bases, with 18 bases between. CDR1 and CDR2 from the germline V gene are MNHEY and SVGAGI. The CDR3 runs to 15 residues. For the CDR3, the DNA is TGTGCCAGCAGTGAGGACCGAGGGGCGCGGACTGAAGCTTTCTTT. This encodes CASSEDRGARTEAFF.

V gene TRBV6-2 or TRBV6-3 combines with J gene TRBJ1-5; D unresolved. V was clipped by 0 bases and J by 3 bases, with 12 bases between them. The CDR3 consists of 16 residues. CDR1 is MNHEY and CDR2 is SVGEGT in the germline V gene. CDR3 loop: CASSYSKETYNQPQHF. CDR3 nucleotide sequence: TGTGCCAGCAGTTACTCGAAGGAAACTTACAATCAGCCCCAGCATTTT.

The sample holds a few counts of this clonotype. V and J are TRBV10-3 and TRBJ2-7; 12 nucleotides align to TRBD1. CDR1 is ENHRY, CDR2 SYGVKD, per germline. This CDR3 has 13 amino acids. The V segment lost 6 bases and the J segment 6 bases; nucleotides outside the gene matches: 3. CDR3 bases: TGTGCCATCAGCCTGGGACAGGGGGCCGAGCAGTACTTC. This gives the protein CAISLGQGAEQYF.

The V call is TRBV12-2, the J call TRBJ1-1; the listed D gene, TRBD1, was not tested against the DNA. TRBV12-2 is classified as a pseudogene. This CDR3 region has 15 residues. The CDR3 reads CASRRPKGIGTEAFF. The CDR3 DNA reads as TGTGCAAGTCGCCGTCCAAAAGGGATAGGGACTGAAGCTTTCTTT.

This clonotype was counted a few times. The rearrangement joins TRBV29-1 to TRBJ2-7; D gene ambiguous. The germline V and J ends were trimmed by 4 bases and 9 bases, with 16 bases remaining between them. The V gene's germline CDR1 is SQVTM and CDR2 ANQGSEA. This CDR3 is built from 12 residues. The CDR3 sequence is CSVGASLHAQYF. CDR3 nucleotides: TGCAGCGTTGGGGCCAGTCTTCACGCGCAGTACTTC.

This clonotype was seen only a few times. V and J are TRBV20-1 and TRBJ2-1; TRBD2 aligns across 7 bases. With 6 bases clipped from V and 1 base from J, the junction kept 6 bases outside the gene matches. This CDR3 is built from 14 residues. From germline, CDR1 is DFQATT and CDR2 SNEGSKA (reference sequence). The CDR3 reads CSAPNGGSYNEQFF. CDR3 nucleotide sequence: TGCAGTGCACCTAACGGGGGGTCCTACAATGAGCAGTTCTTC.

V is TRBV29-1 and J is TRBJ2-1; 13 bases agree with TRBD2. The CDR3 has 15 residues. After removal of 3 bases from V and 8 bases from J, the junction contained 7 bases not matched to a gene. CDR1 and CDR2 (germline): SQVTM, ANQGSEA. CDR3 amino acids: CSVDLLAGGPDEQFF. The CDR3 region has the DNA TGCAGCGTTGACCTACTAGCGGGAGGGCCGGATGAGCAGTTCTTC.

CDR3: CASGEYTEAFF. In DNA, the CDR3 is TGTGCCAGCGGGGAGTACACTGAAGCTTTCTTT. The chain links TRBV6-5 to TRBJ1-1; D remains unclear. The CDR3 covers 11 residues. Trimming stripped 8 bases from V and 3 bases from J, with 7 bases between. Per the germline V gene, CDR1 is MNHEY and CDR2 is SVGAGI.

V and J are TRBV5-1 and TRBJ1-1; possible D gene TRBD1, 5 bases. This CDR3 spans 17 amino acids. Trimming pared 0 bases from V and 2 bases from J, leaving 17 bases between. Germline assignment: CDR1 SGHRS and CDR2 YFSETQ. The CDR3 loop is CASSLEYPTGQNTEAFF. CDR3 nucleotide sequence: TGCGCCAGCAGCTTGGAATATCCCACGGGGCAAAACACTGAAGCTTTCTTT.

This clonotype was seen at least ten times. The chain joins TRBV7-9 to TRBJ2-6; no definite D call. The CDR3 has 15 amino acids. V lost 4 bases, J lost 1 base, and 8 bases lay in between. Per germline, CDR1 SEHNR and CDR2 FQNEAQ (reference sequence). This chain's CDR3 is CASSSSVSGANVLTF. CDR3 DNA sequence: TGTGCCAGCAGCTCTTCGGTTTCTGGGGCCAACGTCCTGACTTTC.

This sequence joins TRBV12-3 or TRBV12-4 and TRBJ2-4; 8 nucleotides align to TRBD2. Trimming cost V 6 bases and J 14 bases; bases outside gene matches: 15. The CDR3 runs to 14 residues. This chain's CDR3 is CASSFLGRGGRKYF. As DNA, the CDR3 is TGTGCCAGCAGCTTTCTCGGGAGGGGAGGGAGGAAGTACTTC.

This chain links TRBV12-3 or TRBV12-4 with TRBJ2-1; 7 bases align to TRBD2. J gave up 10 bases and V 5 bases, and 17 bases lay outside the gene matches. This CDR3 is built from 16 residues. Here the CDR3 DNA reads TGTGCCAGCAGTCCCAGGACTAGTCCCGCAGGAGAGGAGCAGTTCTTC. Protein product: CASSPRTSPAGEEQFF.

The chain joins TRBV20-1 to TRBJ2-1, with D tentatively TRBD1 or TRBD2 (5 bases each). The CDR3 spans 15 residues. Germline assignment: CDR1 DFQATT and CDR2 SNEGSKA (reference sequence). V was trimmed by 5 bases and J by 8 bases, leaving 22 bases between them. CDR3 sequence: CSAEGEPRTRDEQFF. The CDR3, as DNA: TGCAGTGCTGAAGGGGAGCCTCGTACGAGGGATGAGCAGTTCTTC.

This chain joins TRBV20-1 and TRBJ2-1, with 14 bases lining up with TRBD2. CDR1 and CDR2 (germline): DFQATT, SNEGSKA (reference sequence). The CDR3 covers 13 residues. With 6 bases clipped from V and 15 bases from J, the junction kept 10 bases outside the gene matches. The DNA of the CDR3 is TGCAGTGCCCAGGGACTAGCGGGAGACCGTCGGTTCTTC. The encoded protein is CSAQGLAGDRRFF.

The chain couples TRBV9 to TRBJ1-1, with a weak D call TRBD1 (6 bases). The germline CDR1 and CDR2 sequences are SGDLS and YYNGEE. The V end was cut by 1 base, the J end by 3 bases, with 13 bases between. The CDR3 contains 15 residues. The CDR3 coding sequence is TGTGCCAGCAGCGTAAACAGGGATAAGGACACTGAAGCTTTCTTT. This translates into CASSVNRDKDTEAFF.

The CDR3 loop is CASSAYGPSQETQYF. Written as DNA, the CDR3 is TGCGCCAGCAGCGCTTACGGACCATCTCAAGAGACCCAGTACTTC. This chain uses TRBV5-1 with TRBJ2-5; D is unresolved. The germline gives CDR1 SGHRS, CDR2 YFSETQ. Trimming took 4 bases from V and 2 from J, leaving 15 bases between them. CDR3 length equals 15 residues.